The rows below give T cell receptor beta chains drawn from one sample of a study of cytomegalovirus exposure and HLA in healthy donors. The method was immunoSEQ multiplex PCR; TCRdb's version includes in-frame clones alone and lacks a portion of them. The repertoire holds roughly 220,000 clones, with more than 75% as singletons. The sample comprised PBMCs. These TCRs come from a woman aged 35 to 49 in good health and CMV-seronegative. CDR3s include the opening cysteine and the closing phenylalanine or tryptophan. The order of the fields is clone size, J gene, V gene, D gene, CDR3 length, CDR3 protein, CDR3 DNA. A D gene is named only where the DNA matches it firmly. Size is omitted from some rows. Given values are once, few, many or a class for expanded clones.

clone_size: .
j_call: TRBJ2-5
v_call: TRBV7-9
d_call: TRBD2
cdr3_length: 16
cdr3_aa: CASSTGLAGVAETQYF
cdr3_nt: TGTGCCAGCAGCACCGGACTAGCGGGAGTTGCAGAGACCCAGTACTTC

clone_size: .
j_call: TRBJ1-3
v_call: TRBV9
d_call: .
cdr3_length: 15
cdr3_aa: CASSVEAGSGNTIYF
cdr3_nt: TGTGCCAGCAGCGTAGAGGCGGGCTCTGGAAACACCATATATTTT

clone_size: few
j_call: TRBJ2-6
v_call: TRBV18
d_call: TRBD1
cdr3_length: 16
cdr3_aa: CASSQQGLSGANVLTF
cdr3_nt: TGTGCCAGCTCACAACAGGGGCTCTCTGGGGCCAACGTCCTGACTTTC

clone_size: .
j_call: TRBJ2-2
v_call: TRBV6-5
d_call: .
cdr3_length: 14
cdr3_aa: CASIPQGNTGELFF
cdr3_nt: TGTGCCAGCATACCCCAGGGCAACACCGGGGAGCTGTTTTTT

clone_size: .
j_call: TRBJ2-1
v_call: TRBV6-5
d_call: TRBD2
cdr3_length: 15
cdr3_aa: CASSSNPSGGTGQFF
cdr3_nt: TGTGCCAGCAGTTCGAATCCATCGGGAGGAACAGGGCAGTTCTTC

clone_size: once
j_call: TRBJ2-1
v_call: TRBV29-1
d_call: .
cdr3_length: 13
cdr3_aa: CSVEGESYNEQFF
cdr3_nt: TGCAGCGTCGAGGGGGAGAGCTACAATGAGCAGTTCTTC

clone_size: .
j_call: TRBJ1-1
v_call: TRBV15
d_call: .
cdr3_length: 14
cdr3_aa: CATSFPDRLPEAFF
cdr3_nt: TGTGCCACCAGCTTTCCAGACAGGCTCCCTGAAGCTTTCTTT

clone_size: .
j_call: TRBJ2-3
v_call: TRBV5-1
d_call: .
cdr3_length: 14
cdr3_aa: CASSLPGNTDTQYF
cdr3_nt: TGCGCCAGCAGCCTACCGGGGAACACAGATACGCAGTATTTT

clone_size: .
j_call: TRBJ2-7
v_call: TRBV4-1
d_call: TRBD2
cdr3_length: 17
cdr3_aa: CASSQGEGGLAGHEQYF
cdr3_nt: TGCGCCAGCAGCCAAGGGGAAGGAGGACTAGCGGGCCACGAGCAGTACTTC

clone_size: .
j_call: TRBJ1-6
v_call: TRBV5-1
d_call: TRBD1
cdr3_length: 15
cdr3_aa: CASSASTGGNSPLHF
cdr3_nt: TGCGCCAGCAGCGCCTCAACAGGGGGCAATTCACCCCTCCACTTT

clone_size: once
j_call: TRBJ1-4
v_call: TRBV5-1
d_call: .
cdr3_length: 15
cdr3_aa: CASSLAAGDGEKLFF
cdr3_nt: TGCGCCAGCAGCTTGGCCGCAGGGGATGGGGAAAAACTGTTTTTT

clone_size: .
j_call: TRBJ1-2
v_call: TRBV4-2
d_call: .
cdr3_length: 13
cdr3_aa: CASTPGGTRGYTF
cdr3_nt: TGTGCCAGCACCCCCGGGGGGACGCGGGGCTACACCTTC

clone_size: few
j_call: TRBJ1-1
v_call: TRBV5-1
d_call: .
cdr3_length: 14
cdr3_aa: CASSLGAGNTEAFF
cdr3_nt: TGCGCCAGCAGCTTGGGTGCAGGGAACACTGAAGCTTTCTTT

clone_size: .
j_call: TRBJ2-3
v_call: TRBV28
d_call: .
cdr3_length: 14
cdr3_aa: CASSPRRRTDTQYF
cdr3_nt: TGTGCCAGCAGTCCAAGGAGACGCACAGATACGCAGTATTTT

clone_size: few
j_call: TRBJ1-1
v_call: TRBV30
d_call: TRBD1
cdr3_length: 14
cdr3_aa: CAWSPGTGRTEAFF
cdr3_nt: TGTGCCTGGAGTCCCGGGACAGGGAGAACTGAAGCTTTCTTT

clone_size: .
j_call: TRBJ1-2
v_call: TRBV7-9
d_call: .
cdr3_length: 14
cdr3_aa: CASSVVGSIDGYTF
cdr3_nt: TGTGCCAGCAGCGTAGTCGGGAGTATTGATGGCTACACCTTC